The entry that follows covers one T cell receptor beta chain sequence. Its specificity is unknown. The data derive from a study of blood T cells in healthy people across ages. The study, taken as a whole, reports: Nothing was known about donor CMV status, and this possibly confounded expanded clonotype changes. In older individuals, TCR beta diversity per million T cells was lower, falling roughly linearly with age.

The CDR3 loop spans 15 amino acids. The germline V and J ends were trimmed by 2 bases and 4 bases, with 17 bases remaining between them. Germline V lookup: CDR1 DFQATT, CDR2 SNEGSKA (reference sequence). It was with a sample-barcoded 5' primer and a J-beta primer mix that a second PCR of roughly 7 to 12 cycles was run. MiXCR was run by TCRdb on the 5' RACE reads, yielding one entry per CDR3 protein. The sample records about 1.8 million distinct CDR3 sequences, around half being singletons. This chain connects TRBV20-1 to TRBJ2-5; perhaps TRBD2 as D (5 bases). Sequencing was carried out using blood. This TCR derives from a woman aged 40 to 50 in good health. CDR3 region: CSARSDTQGGETQYF. Written as DNA, the CDR3 is TGCAGTGCTAGAAGTGACACCCAAGGAGGAGAGACCCAGTACTTC.